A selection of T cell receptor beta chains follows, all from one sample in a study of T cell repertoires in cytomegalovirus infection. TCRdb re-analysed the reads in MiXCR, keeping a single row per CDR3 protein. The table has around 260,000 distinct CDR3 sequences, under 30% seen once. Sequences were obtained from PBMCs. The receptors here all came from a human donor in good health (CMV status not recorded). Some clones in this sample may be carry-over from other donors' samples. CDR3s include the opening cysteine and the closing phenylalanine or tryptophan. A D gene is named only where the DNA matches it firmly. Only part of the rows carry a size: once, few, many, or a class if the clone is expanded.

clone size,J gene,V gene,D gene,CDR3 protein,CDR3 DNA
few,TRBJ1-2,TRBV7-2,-,CASSLEAKNYGYTF,TGTGCCAGCAGCTTAGAGGCCAAAAACTATGGCTACACCTTC
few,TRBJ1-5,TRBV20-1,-,CSASGILQPQHF,TGCAGTGCATCAGGGATATTACAGCCCCAGCATTTT
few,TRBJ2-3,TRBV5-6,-,CASSPYTDGYTDTQYF,TGTGCCAGCAGCCCCTACACGGACGGTTACACAGATACGCAGTATTTT
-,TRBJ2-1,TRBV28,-,CASSGSRFNEQFF,TGTGCCAGCAGTGGTAGCAGGTTCAATGAGCAGTTCTTC
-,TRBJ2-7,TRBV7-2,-,CASSKTNSYEQYF,TGTGCCAGCAGCAAAACCAACTCCTACGAGCAGTACTTC
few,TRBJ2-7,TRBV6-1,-,CASSRRTGQGQQYF,TGTGCCAGCAGTCGGAGGACCGGGCAGGGCCAGCAGTACTTC
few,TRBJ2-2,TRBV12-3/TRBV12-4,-,CASNLGNTGELFF,TGTGCCAGCAATCTGGGGAACACCGGGGAGCTGTTTTTT
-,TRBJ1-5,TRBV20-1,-,CSVIKPQGPQHF,TGCAGTGTCATTAAACCACAGGGACCCCAGCATTTT
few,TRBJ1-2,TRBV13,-,CASSLVRDNYGYTF,TGTGCCAGCAGCTTAGTCAGGGATAACTATGGCTACACCTTC
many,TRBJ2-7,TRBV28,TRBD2,CASTQAQRGSYEQYF,TGTGCCAGCACCCAGGCCCAGCGGGGCTCCTACGAGCAGTACTTC
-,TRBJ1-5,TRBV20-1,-,CSARQGASNQPQHF,TGCAGTGCTAGACAGGGAGCCAGCAATCAGCCCCAGCATTTT
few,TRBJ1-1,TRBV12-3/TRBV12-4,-,CASSPHGVTNTEAFF,TGTGCCAGCAGTCCCCACGGGGTGACGAACACTGAAGCTTTCTTT
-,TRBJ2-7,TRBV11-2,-,CASSPRGGGPYEQYF,TGTGCCAGCAGCCCTCGGGGAGGCGGGCCCTACGAGCAGTACTTC
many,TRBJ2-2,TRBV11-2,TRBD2,CASGRVGTGELFF,TGTGCCTCGGGGAGGGTTGGAACCGGGGAGCTGTTTTTT
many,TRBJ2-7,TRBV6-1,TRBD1,CASSRTGQNEQYF,TGTGCCAGCAGTCGGACAGGACAGAACGAGCAGTACTTC
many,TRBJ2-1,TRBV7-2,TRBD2,CASSSRTSSNEQFF,TGTGCCAGCAGCTCTAGGACTAGCTCGAATGAGCAGTTCTTC
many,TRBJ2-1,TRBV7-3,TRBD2,CASSQSGTSGQDEQFF,TGTGCCAGCAGCCAATCCGGGACTAGCGGCCAGGATGAGCAGTTCTTC
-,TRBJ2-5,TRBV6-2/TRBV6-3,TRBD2,CASSIPGLADQETQYF,TGTGCCAGCAGCATACCGGGACTAGCGGACCAAGAGACCCAGTACTTC
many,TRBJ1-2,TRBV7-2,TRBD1,CASSPEGPGGTNYGYTF,TGTGCCAGCAGCCCGGAAGGGCCAGGGGGAACTAACTATGGCTACACCTTC
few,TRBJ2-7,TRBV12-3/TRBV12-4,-,CASRPTGTASEQYF,TGTGCCAGCAGGCCAACTGGGACCGCTTCCGAGCAGTACTTC
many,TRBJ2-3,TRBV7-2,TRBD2,CASSPRTSGGGDTQYF,TGTGCCAGCAGCCCGAGAACTAGCGGCGGAGGGGATACGCAGTATTTT
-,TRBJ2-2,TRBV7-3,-,CASSLTPTGELFF,TGTGCCAGCAGCTTAACTCCAACCGGGGAGCTGTTTTTT
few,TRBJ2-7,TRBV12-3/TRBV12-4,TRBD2,CASSFGGDNEQYF,TGTGCCAGCAGTTTCGGGGGGGACAACGAGCAGTACTTC
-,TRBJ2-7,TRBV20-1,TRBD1,CSARVPRQGAYEQYF,TGCAGTGCTAGAGTCCCGAGACAGGGAGCCTACGAGCAGTACTTC
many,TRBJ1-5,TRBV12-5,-,CASGYSNQPQHF,TGTGCTAGTGGCTATAGCAATCAGCCCCAGCATTTT
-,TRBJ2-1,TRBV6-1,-,CASSEATTGIEQFF,TGTGCCAGCAGTGAAGCGACTACAGGGATTGAGCAGTTCTTC
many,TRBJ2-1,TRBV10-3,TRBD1,CAISPGTGKGVYNEQFF,TGTGCCATCTCCCCCGGGACAGGGAAAGGGGTTTACAATGAGCAGTTCTTC
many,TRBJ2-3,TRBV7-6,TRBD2,CASSRLGVGGGVTDTQYF,TGTGCCAGCAGCCGCCTTGGGGTTGGCGGGGGAGTCACAGATACGCAGTATTTT
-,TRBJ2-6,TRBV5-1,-,CASRRDQIPGANVLTF,TGCGCCAGCCGACGGGACCAAATTCCTGGGGCCAACGTCCTGACTTTC
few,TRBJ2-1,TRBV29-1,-,CSVEVGRLAPEFF,TGCAGCGTTGAAGTTGGTCGGCTAGCGCCTGAGTTCTTC
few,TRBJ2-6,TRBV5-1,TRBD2,CASSITGLAGGSGANVLTF,TGCGCCAGCAGCATAACCGGACTAGCGGGAGGGTCTGGGGCCAACGTCCTGACTTTC
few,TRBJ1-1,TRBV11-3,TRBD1,CASSRDREAEAFF,TGTGCCAGCAGCCGGGACAGGGAAGCTGAAGCTTTCTTT
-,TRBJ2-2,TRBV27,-,CASRILQGSGAGELFF,TGTGCCAGCAGGATCCTTCAGGGTTCCGGGGCCGGGGAGCTGTTTTTT
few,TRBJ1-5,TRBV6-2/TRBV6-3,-,CASSDTSNQPQHF,TGTGCCAGCAGTGACACCAGCAATCAGCCCCAGCATTTT
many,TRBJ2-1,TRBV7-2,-,CATNWGLDEQFF,TGTGCCACAAACTGGGGTTTGGATGAGCAGTTCTTC
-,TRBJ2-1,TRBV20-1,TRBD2,CSALAGGLNYNEQFF,TGCAGTGCTTTAGCGGGGGGGCTCAACTACAATGAGCAGTTCTTC
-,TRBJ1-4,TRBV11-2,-,CASSLGGGQSATNEKLFF,TGTGCCAGCAGCTTAGGGGGGGGGCAGTCCGCCACTAATGAAAAACTGTTTTTT
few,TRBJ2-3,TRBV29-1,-,CSVGRAGGRPDTQYF,TGCAGCGTGGGGAGGGCAGGGGGCCGCCCAGATACGCAGTATTTT
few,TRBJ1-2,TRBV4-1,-,CASSQGGLRGLRGYTF,TGCGCCAGCAGCCAAGGGGGTCTCCGGGGGTTGCGTGGCTACACCTTC
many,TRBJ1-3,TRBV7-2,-,CASSLGGGNTIYF,TGTGCCAGCAGCCTCGGGGGGGGAAACACCATATATTTT
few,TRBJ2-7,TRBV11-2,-,CASSHGEYEQYF,TGTGCCAGCAGCCACGGCGAGTACGAGCAGTACTTC
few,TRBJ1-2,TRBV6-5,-,CASSEPGTFYGYTF,TGTGCCAGCAGTGAACCGGGCACCTTCTATGGCTACACCTTC
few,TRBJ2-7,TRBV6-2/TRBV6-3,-,CASTKSTASSYEQYF,TGTGCCAGCACCAAGAGTACCGCAAGCTCCTACGAGCAGTACTTC
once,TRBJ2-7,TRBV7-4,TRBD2,CASSPRLAVLYEQYF,TGTGCCAGCAGCCCGAGACTAGCGGTACTCTACGAGCAGTACTTC
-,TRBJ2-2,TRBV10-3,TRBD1,CALAPGQGSTGELFF,TGTGCCTTAGCACCGGGACAGGGTAGTACCGGGGAGCTGTTTTTT